This T cell receptor (beta chain) is from a study of blood T cell repertoires in COVID-19 (dated by TCRdb to 2020 to 2021). Study-level background: Collaborator samples came from the United States, Italy and Spain and covered acute and convalescent phases of COVID-19. The material from the prospective study consisted of cDNA or gDNA derived from T cells, B-cell-depleted T cells, or PBMCs. The dataset comprised deeply sampled blood TCRbeta repertoires from subjects exposed to, actively infected with, or recovered from COVID-19. Where available, HLA class I and class II types were taken from metadata supplied by the sample provider and were not determined by assay-based typing. The repertoires were made available in a free public database intended to serve as a resource for research on the immune response to SARS-CoV-2. The samples were drawn from two sources: the first 160 participants of the ongoing ImmuneRACE study, and 1,000 to 1,500 subjects contributed by 6 global collaborators. The sample metadata nearly always contained a de-identified subject ID, COVID-19 status, age in years and sex.

TCRbeta CDR3 regions were amplified from genomic DNA by means of the immunoSEQ Assay, a bias-controlled multiplex PCR. The published analysis was carried out like this. The number of nucleated cells in each sample was estimated from the amplification of reference gene primers within the assay. Sequence reads were collapsed and filtered to measure the absolute abundance of every unique TCRbeta CDR3 rearrangement. For each sample, productive Simpson clonality was calculated as the square root of Simpson's diversity index across productive rearrangements. TCRdb provides this immuneACCESS table in a form limited to in-frame rearrangements. Some clones are lacking; in checked studies, under half of them reflect an unresolved V gene, and why the rest are absent is not known. V, J and clone size reflect that table, while D and trimming were determined from the DNA. Within this sample are 140,000 or so clones, with about 92% of them counted one time only. Roughly 1.6% of the sample is taken by the ten largest.

The germline V and J ends show losses of 4 bases and 5 bases respectively, and no gene match explains 8 bases of the junction. CDR1 and CDR2, per the germline V gene, are SGHRS and YFSETQ. The CDR3 runs 15 amino acids, cysteine and phenylalanine included. The kept DNA is CDR3 alone, 45 bases in frame from the first base. Findings and caveats that apply to the study as a whole: How much clinical and demographic metadata was included differed by source and by participant, and the metadata was provided uncurated.

Whole blood was collected in K2EDTA tubes by collaborating institutions according to the institutions' own protocols. Collaborator samples were shipped for TCRbeta analysis as frozen whole blood, isolated PBMCs, or DNA extracted from either sample type. Turning to this clone: This receptor's antigen is unknown. Base qualities are not provided; no much larger clone lies one nucleotide away.

The sequence was collected from a human donor in a cohort sampled during active COVID-19. Sequences were obtained from peripheral blood. Recombination joined TRBV5-1 with TRBJ2-1, with TRBD2 matching 8 junction bases. The DNA sequence is as follows: TGCGCCAGCAGCCGGGGGACTAGTATAGACAATGAGCAGTTCTTC. This translates into CASSRGTSIDNEQFF.